These 22 T cell receptor beta chains share one sample of origin, sequenced in a study of control samples from healthy donors and cancer patients. Measured with immunoSEQ multiplex PCR; TCRdb has only the in-frame clones, and not every one. The sample yields approximately 150,000 clones, approximately 92% seen once. Sequenced input: blood. These TCRs come from a man between 25 and 39 years old in good health.

The genes are TRBV7-3 and TRBJ2-3; tentative D call: TRBD1 (8 bases). Germline loops: CDR1 SGHTA, CDR2 FQGTGA. The ends were cut back, 4 bases at V and 5 bases at J, with 13 bases in the middle. CDR3 length: 14 amino acids. CDR3 in amino acids: CASSSGGQVDTQYF. Written as DNA, the CDR3 is TGTGCCAGCAGCTCGGGGGGACAGGTAGATACGCAGTATTTT. The complete variable domain, with remaining parts taken from reference TRBV7-3 and TRBJ2-3, reads GAGVSQTPSNKVTEKGKYVELRCDPISGHTALYWYRQSLGQGPEFLIYFQGTGAADDSGLPNDRFFAVRPEGSVSTLKIQRTERGDSAVYLCASSSGGQVDTQYFGPGTRLTVL.

The chain employs TRBV12-3 or TRBV12-4 and TRBJ1-2; 7 nucleotides agree with TRBD1. The V gene end was trimmed by 7 bases and the J gene end by 10 bases; junction bases not matched to a gene: 6. The length of the CDR3 is 11 residues. This chain's CDR3 is CASTRTGVYTF. Written as DNA, the CDR3 is TGTGCCAGCACCAGGACAGGTGTCTACACCTTC.

The chain has TRBV5-1 and TRBJ2-3; D perhaps matches TRBD1 (6 bases). The CDR3 has 14 amino acids. V lost 5 bases to trimming and J lost 2 bases, with 12 bases between them. Germline V lookup: CDR1 SGHRS, CDR2 YFSETQ. CDR3 sequence reads: CASSKGEITDTQYF. CDR3 nucleotides: TGCGCCAGCAGTAAGGGGGAGATCACAGATACGCAGTATTTT.

This clone was observed a single time. The chain employs TRBV18 and TRBJ1-6, with TRBD1 matching 8 bases. The CDR3 contains 14 residues. The V and J ends lost 3 bases and 8 bases, in that order; junction bases with no gene match: 3. CDR1 KGHSH and CDR2 LQKENI come from the germline V gene. CDR3 in amino acids: CASSPGQGYSPLHF. In nucleotides, the CDR3 is TGTGCCAGCTCACCTGGACAGGGATATTCACCCCTCCACTTT.

This chain links TRBV11-2 with TRBJ1-4; D may be TRBD1 (6 bases). Germline CDR1 SGHAT, CDR2 FQNNGV. The CDR3 is 18 residues long. Deletions cut 1 base from V and 3 bases from J, with 18 bases between. The CDR3 protein is CASSLASTGKRANEKLFF. For the CDR3, the DNA is TGTGCCAGCAGCTTAGCTTCAACAGGGAAACGGGCTAATGAAAAACTGTTTTTT.

The sample holds a few counts of this clone. The rearrangement links TRBV12-1 to TRBJ1-2. TRBV12-1 is designated a pseudogene. The CDR3 runs to 16 residues. This CDR3 is CASSHLEYGADYGYTF. The CDR3 nucleotides read TGTGCCAGCAGTCACTTGGAATACGGGGCAGACTATGGCTACACCTTC.

The V call is TRBV4-1, the J call TRBJ2-2; the D is unclear. Germline assignment: CDR1 MGHRA and CDR2 YSYEKL. Trimming pared 1 base from V and 0 bases from J, leaving 3 bases between. The CDR3 runs to 14 residues. This CDR3 reads CASSQVTNTGELFF. In DNA form, the CDR3 reads TGCGCCAGCAGCCAAGTTACGAACACCGGGGAGCTGTTTTTT.

The V and J genes are TRBV21-1 and TRBJ1-2; TRBD1 was called by the table and not checked on the DNA. TRBV21-1 is flagged as a pseudogene. The CDR3 is 20 amino acids. The chain's CDR3 is CASSTLPLRSGSLANYGYTF. The CDR3 DNA is TGTGCCAGCAGCACCCTCCCCCTCAGGTCAGGGTCTTTAGCTAACTATGGCTACACCTTC.

This clone was counted once. The chain combines TRBV7-3 with TRBJ1-2; D perhaps matches TRBD1 (5 bases). This CDR3 is built from 12 residues. Trimming pared 5 bases from V and 8 bases from J, leaving 12 bases between. The germline V gene has CDR1 SGHTA and CDR2 FQGTGA. The chain's CDR3 is CASSLMGDGYTF. The DNA of the CDR3 is TGTGCCAGCAGCCTTATGGGGGACGGCTACACCTTC.

The chain links TRBV5-1 to TRBJ1-1; a possible D gene is TRBD1 (5 bases). The CDR3 is made up of 17 amino acids. Trimming left V 3 bases short and J 1 base short, with 19 bases between. Germline-derived CDR1 and CDR2 are SGHRS and YFSETQ. This CDR3 reads CASSSRRRGPSNTEAFF. The CDR3 DNA is TGCGCCAGCAGCTCCCGGAGGAGGGGCCCCTCGAACACTGAAGCTTTCTTT.

The chain combines TRBV15 with TRBJ1-2, with D perhaps TRBD1 (6 bases). V gave up 1 base and J gave up 2 bases, with 14 bases separating them. The germline gives CDR1 LNHNV, CDR2 YYDKDF (reference sequence). This CDR3 region has 16 residues. The CDR3: CATSRGMGQGNYGYTF. The CDR3 DNA is TGTGCCACCAGCAGAGGAATGGGCCAGGGGAACTATGGCTACACCTTC.

This chain links TRBV6-6 with TRBJ2-7; no reliable D call. Trimming shortened V by 3 bases and J by 4 bases, and 19 bases separated the two germline ends. CDR1 is MNHNY and CDR2 is SVGAGI in the germline V gene (reference sequence). CDR3 length: 16 residues. The CDR3 DNA reads TGTGCCAGCAGTTATTTACGGCCGGGCGAGTATTACGAGCAGTACTTC. Translating gives CASSYLRPGEYYEQYF.

The V call is TRBV30, the J call TRBJ2-3; 7 bases align to TRBD1. CDR1 and CDR2 (germline): GTSNPN, SVGIG (reference sequence). This CDR3 comprises 14 residues. Losses at the gene ends were 4 bases for V and 2 bases for J; bases not matched to a gene: 6. This CDR3 is CAWNRGRFTDTQYF. The CDR3 DNA follows: TGTGCCTGGAATAGGGGGCGATTCACAGATACGCAGTATTTT.

The chain carries TRBV29-1 and TRBJ1-1, with TRBD1 as a possible D gene (6 bases). The germline V gene has CDR1 SQVTM and CDR2 ANQGSEA. Trimming took 6 bases from V and 2 from J, leaving 13 bases between them. The CDR3 extends over 13 amino acids. CDR3 sequence reads: CSVRGTLNTEAFF. The CDR3 nucleotides read TGCAGCGTCAGAGGGACACTCAACACTGAAGCTTTCTTT.

The genes are TRBV6-1 and TRBJ1-1; D is unclear. Per germline, CDR1 MNHNS and CDR2 SASEGT. The ends were cut back, 1 base at V and 11 bases at J, with 11 bases in the middle. The length of the CDR3 is 12 residues. The CDR3 region has the DNA TGTGCCAGCAGTGAAGTGAGAGAGACCGCTTTCTTT. Encoded protein: CASSEVRETAFF.

This clone showed up just once. The genes are TRBV9 and TRBJ2-3, with a possible D match to TRBD2 (6 bases). The length of the CDR3 is 13 residues. Trimming pared 5 bases from V and 2 bases from J, leaving 9 bases between. Per the germline V gene, CDR1 is SGDLS and CDR2 is YYNGEE. CDR3 loop: CASRGTPTDTQYF. The CDR3 nucleotides are TGTGCCAGCAGGGGGACTCCCACAGATACGCAGTATTTT.

The chain has TRBV7-2 and TRBJ1-4; 9 nucleotides agree with TRBD1. Germline values: CDR1 SGHTA, CDR2 FQGNSA. This CDR3 has 14 residues. Germline trimming cut 5 bases from V and 8 bases from J; bases unmatched to any gene: 6. The CDR3 is CASSPTGGLEKLFF. The CDR3 DNA reads as TGTGCCAGCAGCCCAACAGGGGGCCTGGAAAAACTGTTTTTT.

The chain couples TRBV6-5 to TRBJ2-7; D call uncertain. Germline V gives CDR1 MNHEY, CDR2 SVGAGI. The CDR3 covers 13 residues. Trimming left V 10 bases short and J 1 base short, with 14 bases between. The CDR3 here is CAIRDKASYEQYF. For the CDR3, the DNA is TGTGCCATCCGCGATAAGGCGTCCTACGAGCAGTACTTC.

This clone appeared once. The V gene is TRBV29-1, the J gene TRBJ2-7, with D hard to call. CDR3 length: 11 residues. Trimming removed 4 bases at V and 3 bases at J, with 7 bases between. Germline CDR1 and CDR2: SQVTM and ANQGSEA. The CDR3 here is CSVGLNYEQYF. CDR3 bases: TGCAGCGTTGGCCTGAACTACGAGCAGTACTTC.

The chain has TRBV27 and TRBJ2-3, with a tentative D call TRBD1 (7 bases). Germline assignment: CDR1 MNHEY and CDR2 SMNVEV (reference sequence). Trimming pared 5 bases from V and 3 bases from J, leaving 18 bases between. CDR3 length: 16 residues. The DNA of the CDR3 is TGTGCCAGCAGTCCGCGACAGGGACTTGCAACAGATACGCAGTATTTT. This sequence encodes CASSPRQGLATDTQYF.

Here the CDR3 reads CASSYSTQGAYEQYF. The DNA for the CDR3 is TGTGCCAGCAGTTACTCGACACAGGGGGCCTACGAGCAGTACTTC. J is TRBJ2-7 and V is TRBV6-5; 8 nucleotides match TRBD1. Trimming at V came to 0 bases and at J to 2 bases, leaving 3 bases not matched to a gene. This CDR3 is built from 15 residues. In germline, CDR1 is MNHEY, CDR2 SVGAGI.

This sequence joins TRBV9 and TRBJ2-2; TRBD2 is a possible D gene (7 bases). The CDR3 contains 16 residues. V was cut by 3 bases and J by 5 bases, with 17 bases left in between. Per germline, CDR1 SGDLS and CDR2 YYNGEE. CDR3 DNA sequence: TGTGCCAGCAGCGCCGACGGGGGGCGGCGGACCGGGGAGCTGTTTTTT. Its translation is CASSADGGRRTGELFF.